Shown below are 32 T cell receptor beta chains from a single sample sequenced in a study of T cell responses to AZD1222 COVID-19 vaccine. Method: immunoSEQ multiplex PCR; TCRdb's copy keeps in-frame clones and lacks some. The data hold around 70,000 clones, with around nine tenths observed a single time. This material consisted of peripheral blood, taken 28 days after the second AZD1222 dose. These receptors all stem from an adult who received the AZD1222 COVID-19 vaccine.

The chain links TRBV5-6 to TRBJ2-5; D is unresolved. Germline V gene data show CDR1 as SGHDT and CDR2 as YYEEEE. The CDR3 consists of 13 residues. V gave up 3 bases and J gave up 5 bases, with 11 bases separating them. The CDR3 DNA is TGTGCCAGCAGCTCGACTTACCGGGAGACCCAGTACTTC. Protein: CASSSTYRETQYF.

This clone has a single count. The rearrangement joins TRBV7-8 to TRBJ2-1; possible D gene TRBD2, 5 bases. The CDR3 totals 17 residues. CDR1 and CDR2 from the germline V gene are SGHVS and FQNEAQ. V was clipped by 2 bases and J by 4 bases, with 18 bases between them. CDR3 sequence (DNA): TGTGCCAGCAGCTTAATCGATCAGCGGAGACCATACAATGAGCAGTTCTTC. Protein: CASSLIDQRRPYNEQFF. Combining the CDR3 with reference TRBV7-8 and TRBJ2-1 gives the whole variable domain GAGVSQSPRYKVAKRGQDVALRCDPISGHVSLFWYQQALGQGPEFLTYFQNEAQLDKSGLPSDRFFAERPEGSVSTLKIQRTQQEDSAVYLCASSLIDQRRPYNEQFFGPGTRLTVL.

This chain uses TRBV12-3 or TRBV12-4 with TRBJ2-1; D is uncertain. Between the trimmed V and J ends, which lost 6 bases and 3 bases, there was a span of 6 bases. The CDR3 runs to 12 residues. As DNA, the CDR3 is TGTGCCAGCAGGACTTACTACAATGAGCAGTTCTTC. It translates to CASRTYYNEQFF.

V gene TRBV7-9 combines with J gene TRBJ1-1, with D maybe TRBD1 (5 bases). V lost 7 bases and J lost 7, with 13 bases in between. Germline V gene data show CDR1 as SEHNR and CDR2 as FQNEAQ (reference sequence). This CDR3 is 12 amino acids long. DNA of the CDR3: TGTGCCAGCAACACTCCAGGGAGTGAAGCTTTCTTT. It translates to CASNTPGSEAFF.

The chain has TRBV9 and TRBJ2-1, with TRBD2 matching over 9 bases. Per germline, CDR1 SGDLS and CDR2 YYNGEE. Germline trimming cut 0 bases from V and 3 bases from J; bases unmatched to any gene: 1. The CDR3 is 15 residues long. CDR3 coding DNA: TGTGCCAGCAGCGTAGGACTAGCGGACTACAATGAGCAGTTCTTC. This translates into CASSVGLADYNEQFF.

The chain has TRBV19 and TRBJ1-1; D might be TRBD1 (5 bases). V lost 7 bases to trimming and J lost 1 base, with 19 bases between them. Germline V gene sequence: CDR1 LNHDA, CDR2 SQIVND (reference sequence). The CDR3 runs to 16 residues. CDR3 sequence reads: CASTAGGIGENTEAFF. DNA for the CDR3: TGTGCCAGTACCGCCGGAGGGATAGGGGAGAACACTGAAGCTTTCTTT.

V usage is TRBV6-5 and J usage is TRBJ1-2, with TRBD1 identical over 8 bases. The CDR3 contains 12 residues. V was pared by 4 bases and J by 7 bases, with 2 bases of the junction left unmatched. The germline CDR1 and CDR2 sequences are MNHEY and SVGAGI. The CDR3 DNA is TGTGCCAGCAGTTTGACAGGGGTTGGCTACACCTTC. It codes for CASSLTGVGYTF.

V is TRBV11-3 and J is TRBJ2-5; D is unclear. Germline CDR1 is SGHNT and CDR2 is YENEEA. The CDR3 contains 12 residues. V lost 3 bases, J lost 4 bases, and 6 bases lay in between. The CDR3 loop is CASSFRGETQYF. The CDR3 nucleotides read TGTGCCAGCAGCTTCAGAGGAGAGACCCAGTACTTC.

V usage is TRBV30 and J usage is TRBJ2-7; 8 positions match TRBD1. Germline-derived CDR1 and CDR2 are GTSNPN and SVGIG (reference sequence). This CDR3 is built from 12 residues. Unmatched junction bases numbered 4, after V lost 4 bases and J lost 5 bases. In DNA, the CDR3 is TGTGCCTGGACAGGGGGCTTCCACGAGCAGTACTTC. This translates into CAWTGGFHEQYF.

This clone was counted once. The CDR3 protein is CASSLTLAGGSTDTQYF. CDR3 bases: TGTGCCAGCAGCTTAACACTAGCGGGAGGGTCAACAGATACGCAGTATTTT. The chain combines TRBV7-3 with TRBJ2-3; 13 nucleotides agree with TRBD2. Germline V gene data show CDR1 as SGHTA and CDR2 as FQGTGA. This CDR3 is built from 17 residues. The V gene end was trimmed by 0 bases and the J gene end by 3 bases; junction bases not matched to a gene: 3.

The rearrangement joins TRBV28 to TRBJ2-1; 7 bases agree with TRBD2. The CDR3 totals 15 residues. The germline V gene has CDR1 MDHEN and CDR2 SYDVKM. Trimming took 2 bases from V and 9 from J; bases not matched to a gene: 10. CDR3 sequence reads: CASSLQGRADIEQFF. In nucleotides, the CDR3 is TGTGCCAGCAGTTTACAAGGGAGGGCCGACATTGAGCAGTTCTTC.

CDR3 DNA: TGTGCCACCAGCGCCGGGAGTCTGGGTAATTCACCCCTCCACTTT. Encoded protein: CATSAGSLGNSPLHF. The gene calls are TRBV15 and TRBJ1-6; D is unclear. V was trimmed by 5 bases and J by 6 bases, leaving 14 bases between them. The CDR3 contains 15 residues. Germline lookup yields CDR1 LNHNV and CDR2 YYDKDF (reference sequence).

The J gene is TRBJ1-1, the V gene TRBV18, with 9 bases that match TRBD1. From germline, CDR1 is KGHSH and CDR2 LQKENI. The CDR3 covers 16 residues. Trimming took 2 bases from V and 3 from J; bases not matched to a gene: 7. CDR3 sequence: CASSPFRDRADTEAFF. CDR3 coding DNA: TGTGCCAGCTCACCATTCCGGGACAGGGCGGACACTGAAGCTTTCTTT.

The chain recombines TRBV7-3 with TRBJ2-1, with D hard to call. The germline V gene encodes CDR1 SGHTA and CDR2 FQGTGA. The V end was cut by 5 bases, the J end by 7 bases, with 6 bases between. This CDR3 region has 11 residues. CDR3 sequence reads: CASSHGNEQFF. The DNA for the CDR3 is TGTGCCAGCAGCCACGGGAATGAGCAGTTCTTC.

This chain uses TRBV29-1 with TRBJ1-5, with 8 bases that match TRBD1. Germline V CDR1 and CDR2: SQVTM, ANQGSEA. The CDR3 is 13 residues long. Germline trimming cut 4 bases from V and 3 bases from J; bases unmatched to any gene: 2. The CDR3 sequence: CSVGQGINQPQHF. The CDR3 DNA reads as TGCAGCGTTGGACAGGGGATCAATCAGCCCCAGCATTTT.

The V and J genes are TRBV5-4 and TRBJ2-1; 8 positions agree with TRBD2. CDR3 length: 18 residues. The ends lost 4 bases at V and 0 bases at J; junction bases unmatched: 12. Germline V gene data show CDR1 as SGHNT and CDR2 as YYREEE (reference sequence). Here the CDR3 DNA reads TGTGCCAGCAGCCCGGGGGTTAGCGGGGCTAGCTCCTACAATGAGCAGTTCTTC. It yields the protein CASSPGVSGASSYNEQFF.

This clone was counted once. The chain is built from TRBV19 and TRBJ1-2; D is possibly TRBD1 (5 bases). The CDR3 is 14 residues long. Germline V gene data show CDR1 as LNHDA and CDR2 as SQIVND (reference sequence). V gave up 5 bases and J gave up 7 bases, with 17 bases separating them. This CDR3 is CASSATGAGGGYTF. The CDR3 DNA is TGTGCCAGTAGTGCGACTGGGGCAGGAGGTGGCTACACCTTC.

V gene TRBV5-5 combines with J gene TRBJ1-3; D might be TRBD1 (5 bases). This CDR3 region has 12 residues. V was clipped by 4 bases and J by 7 bases, with 9 bases between them. CDR1 and CDR2 from the germline V gene are SGHKS and YYEKEE (reference sequence). The CDR3 nucleotides read TGTGCCAGCAGCGCCAAGGGGAACACCATATATTTT. Protein sequence: CASSAKGNTIYF.

The chain carries TRBV5-6 and TRBJ1-1; the D gene is possibly TRBD1 (5 bases). Trimming took off 0 bases at V and 4 bases at J, with 13 bases between the two ends. This CDR3 region has 15 residues. Per the germline V gene, CDR1 is SGHDT and CDR2 is YYEEEE. The CDR3 DNA sequence: TGTGCCAGCAGCTTGGACAGGAATTTGGGCACTGAAGCTTTCTTT. Residues: CASSLDRNLGTEAFF.

The chain uses TRBV29-1 and TRBJ2-5, with 7 bases lining up with TRBD2. V lost 3 bases and J lost 6; bases outside the gene matches: 13. This CDR3 contains 15 residues. CDR1 and CDR2 (germline): SQVTM, ANQGSEA. This CDR3 is CSVDEGLVALKTQYF. CDR3 sequence (DNA): TGCAGCGTTGACGAAGGACTAGTGGCCTTGAAGACCCAGTACTTC. Full variable domain (rest looked up from reference TRBV29-1 and TRBJ2-5): SAVISQKPSRDICQRGTSLTIQCQVDSQVTMMFWYRQQPGQSLTLIATANQGSEATYESGFVIDKFPISRPNLTFSTLTVSNMSPEDSSIYLCSVDEGLVALKTQYFGPGTRLLVL.

The rearrangement joins TRBV5-6 to TRBJ2-2, with 12 bases identical to TRBD2. The junction had 7 bases not matched to a gene; V was cut back by 3 bases and J by 1 base. The CDR3 has 18 amino acids. The germline V gene encodes CDR1 SGHDT and CDR2 YYEEEE. Here the CDR3 reads CASSSDMGLAGNTGELFF. DNA of the CDR3: TGTGCCAGCAGCTCCGACATGGGACTAGCGGGGAACACCGGGGAGCTGTTTTTT.

V gene TRBV10-3 combines with J gene TRBJ2-5; D gene ambiguous. Germline CDR1 is ENHRY and CDR2 is SYGVKD. This CDR3 has 14 amino acids. V was pared by 6 bases and J by 6 bases, with 17 bases between. CDR3 nucleotide sequence: TGTGCCATCAGCCCAGACCTCCAGCGACAGACCCAGTACTTC. Protein product: CAISPDLQRQTQYF.

This sequence joins TRBV7-9 and TRBJ1-2; the match to TRBD1 covers 8 bases. V dropped 5 bases and J dropped 8; count of bases not matched to a gene: 10. Germline loops: CDR1 SEHNR, CDR2 FQNEAQ (reference sequence). This CDR3 is 14 amino acids long. The CDR3 bases are TGTGCCAGCAGCCTCGGACAGGGAAGAGAAGGCTACACCTTC. Its protein product is CASSLGQGREGYTF.

CDR3 sequence (DNA): TGCAGCGTTAGTACAGGGTACACTGAAGCTTTCTTT. Residues: CSVSTGYTEAFF. The gene calls are TRBV29-1 and TRBJ1-1; possibly TRBD1 for D (6 bases). V was shortened by 5 bases and J by 3 bases, with 10 bases between the two germline ends. CDR1 and CDR2 (germline): SQVTM, ANQGSEA. This CDR3 has 12 amino acids.

The V and J genes are TRBV19 and TRBJ1-1, with D possibly being TRBD1 (5 bases). With 7 bases removed from V and 0 bases from J, the gap between germline ends came to 12 bases. This CDR3 is built from 14 residues. Germline V gene data show CDR1 as LNHDA and CDR2 as SQIVND (reference sequence). The CDR3 region has the DNA TGTGCCAGTACCCCCGGGGGGATGAACACTGAAGCTTTCTTT. Translating gives CASTPGGMNTEAFF.

The genes are TRBV2 and TRBJ2-7; TRBD2 aligns across 9 bases. The CDR3 contains 14 residues. The junction had 5 bases not matched to a gene; V was cut back by 2 bases and J by 6 bases. Germline assignment: CDR1 SNHLY and CDR2 FYNNEI. CDR3 bases: TGTGCCAGCAGTGAAATGGGACTAGCCGGCGAGCAGTACTTC. It encodes CASSEMGLAGEQYF.

The chain links TRBV4-1 to TRBJ1-2, with 9 bases lining up with TRBD1. The length of the CDR3 is 14 residues. Germline V gives CDR1 MGHRA, CDR2 YSYEKL. Trimming removed 5 bases from V and 8 bases from J; junction bases left unmatched: 9. CDR3 amino acids: CASSSPTGGRGYTF. Written as DNA, the CDR3 is TGCGCCAGCAGCTCGCCTACAGGGGGCAGGGGCTACACCTTC.

The chain links TRBV19 to TRBJ1-3; D possibly corresponds to TRBD1 (5 bases). The CDR3 totals 12 residues. V shed 7 bases and J shed 9 bases, with 13 bases lying between them. The germline gives CDR1 LNHDA, CDR2 SQIVND (reference sequence). This chain's CDR3 is CASTSVGGTIYF. The CDR3 nucleotides are TGTGCCAGTACCTCGGTGGGGGGCACCATATATTTT.

This clone occurred once. The gene calls are TRBV7-2 and TRBJ2-7; no definite D call. The germline V gene encodes CDR1 SGHTA and CDR2 FQGNSA. The V gene lost 1 base and the J gene lost 3 bases, with 10 bases spanning the gap. The CDR3 extends over 14 amino acids. CDR3 loop: CASSLEYSNYEQYF. In nucleotides, the CDR3 is TGTGCCAGCAGCTTAGAATACAGTAACTACGAGCAGTACTTC.

The chain joins TRBV5-1 to TRBJ1-4; D is possibly TRBD1 (6 bases). Germline V CDR1 and CDR2: SGHRS, YFSETQ. CDR3 length: 16 amino acids. Deletions cut 3 bases from V and 6 bases from J, with 18 bases between. In DNA form, the CDR3 reads TGCGCCAGCAGCTGGGGGGGTTGGACAGTCGATGAAAAACTGTTTTTT. Protein product: CASSWGGWTVDEKLFF.

This rearrangement joins TRBV9 to TRBJ1-1; D perhaps matches TRBD1 (5 bases). Germline V lookup: CDR1 SGDLS, CDR2 YYNGEE. Trimming left V 7 bases short and J 0 bases short, with 7 bases between. The CDR3 consists of 12 residues. The CDR3 sequence: CASAGVNTEAFF. Written as DNA, the CDR3 is TGTGCCAGCGCGGGGGTGAACACTGAAGCTTTCTTT.

CDR3 in amino acids: CASSIGLAGTSASTDTQYF. Here the CDR3 DNA reads TGTGCCAGCAGTATCGGACTAGCGGGGACCTCAGCTAGCACAGATACGCAGTATTTT. The chain uses TRBV13 and TRBJ2-3; 12 bases line up with TRBD2. After removal of 6 bases from V and 0 bases from J, the junction contained 13 bases not matched to a gene. This CDR3 has 19 residues. Germline V gene data show CDR1 as PRHDT and CDR2 as FYEKMQ (reference sequence).